This TCR beta chain originates from a study of blood T cell repertoires in COVID-19. About the study: Spain, Italy and the United States supplied samples that represented acute and convalescent COVID-19.

TCRdb keeps only in-frame clones here, not all; method: immunoSEQ multiplex PCR. Among about 250,000 clones, 87% were seen once, and the ten largest hold around 3%. The CDR3 totals 15 residues. The gene calls are TRBV12-2 and TRBJ1-4. TRBV12-2 corresponds to a pseudogene. Material: peripheral blood. This clonotype originated in a man between 18 and 29 years old with active or convalescent COVID-19. CDR3 sequence reads: CASRTTGEYNEKLFF. CDR3 DNA: TGTGCAAGTCGCACCACCGGGGAGTATAATGAAAAACTGTTTTTT.